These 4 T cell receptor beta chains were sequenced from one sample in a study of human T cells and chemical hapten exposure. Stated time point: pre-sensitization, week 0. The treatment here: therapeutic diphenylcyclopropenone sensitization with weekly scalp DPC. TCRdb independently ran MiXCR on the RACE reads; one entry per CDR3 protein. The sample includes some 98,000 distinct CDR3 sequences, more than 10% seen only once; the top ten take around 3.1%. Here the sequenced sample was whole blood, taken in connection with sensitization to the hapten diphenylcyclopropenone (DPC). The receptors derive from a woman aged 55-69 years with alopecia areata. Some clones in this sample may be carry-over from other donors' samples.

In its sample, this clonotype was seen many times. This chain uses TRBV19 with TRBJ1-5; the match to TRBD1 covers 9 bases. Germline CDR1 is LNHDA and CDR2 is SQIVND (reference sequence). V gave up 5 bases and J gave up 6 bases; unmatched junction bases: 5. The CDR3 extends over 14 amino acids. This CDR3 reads CASSVTGGSQPQHF. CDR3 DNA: TGTGCCAGTAGTGTAACAGGGGGCAGTCAGCCCCAGCATTTT.

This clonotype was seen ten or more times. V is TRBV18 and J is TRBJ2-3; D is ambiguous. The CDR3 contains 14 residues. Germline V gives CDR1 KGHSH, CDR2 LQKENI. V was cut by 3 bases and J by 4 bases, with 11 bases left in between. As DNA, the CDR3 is TGTGCCAGCTCACCGGTTGTGATGGCAGATACGCAGTATTTT. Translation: CASSPVVMADTQYF.

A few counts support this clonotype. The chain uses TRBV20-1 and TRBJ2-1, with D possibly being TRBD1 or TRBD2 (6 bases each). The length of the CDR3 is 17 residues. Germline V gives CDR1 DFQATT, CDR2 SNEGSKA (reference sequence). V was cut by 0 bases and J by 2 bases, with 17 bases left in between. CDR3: CSARDASGRGPYNEQFF. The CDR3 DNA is TGCAGTGCTAGAGATGCCTCGGGCCGGGGGCCCTACAATGAGCAGTTCTTC.

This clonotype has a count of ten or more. The CDR3 sequence is CASSEGTEQFF. The DNA of the CDR3 is TGTGCCAGCAGTGAAGGGACCGAGCAGTTCTTC. The chain uses TRBV6-1 and TRBJ2-1; D is undetermined. Germline V lookup: CDR1 MNHNS, CDR2 SASEGT. The germline V and J ends were trimmed by 1 base and 10 bases, with 5 bases remaining between them. The CDR3 has 11 amino acids.